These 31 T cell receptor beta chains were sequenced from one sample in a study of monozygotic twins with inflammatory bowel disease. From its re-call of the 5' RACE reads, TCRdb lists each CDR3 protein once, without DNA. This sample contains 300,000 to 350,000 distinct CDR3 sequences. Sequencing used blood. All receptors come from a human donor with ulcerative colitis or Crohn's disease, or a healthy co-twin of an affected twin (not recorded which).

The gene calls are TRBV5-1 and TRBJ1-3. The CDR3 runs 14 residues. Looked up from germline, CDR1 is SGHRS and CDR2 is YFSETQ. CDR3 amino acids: CASSKENSGNTIYF.

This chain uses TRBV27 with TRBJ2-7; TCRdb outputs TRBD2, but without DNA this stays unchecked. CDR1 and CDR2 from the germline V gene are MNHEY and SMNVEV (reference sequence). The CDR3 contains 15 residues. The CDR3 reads CASSLVPASTNEQYF.

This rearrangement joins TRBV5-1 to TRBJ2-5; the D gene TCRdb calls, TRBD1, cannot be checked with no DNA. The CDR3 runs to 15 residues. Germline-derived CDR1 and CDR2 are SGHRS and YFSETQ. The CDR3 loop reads CASSLSRDPQETQYF.

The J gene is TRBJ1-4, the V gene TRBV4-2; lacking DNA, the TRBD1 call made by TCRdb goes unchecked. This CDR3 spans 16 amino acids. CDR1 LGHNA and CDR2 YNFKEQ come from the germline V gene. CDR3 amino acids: CASSQDRPGWNEKLFF.

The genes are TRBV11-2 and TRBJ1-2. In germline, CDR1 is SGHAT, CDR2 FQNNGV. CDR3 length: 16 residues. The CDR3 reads CASSFSSGEGYYGYTF.

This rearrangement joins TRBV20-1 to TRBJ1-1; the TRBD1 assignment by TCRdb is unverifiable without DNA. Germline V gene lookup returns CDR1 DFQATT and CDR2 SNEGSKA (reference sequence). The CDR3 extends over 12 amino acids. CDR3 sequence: CSATTGLTEAFF.

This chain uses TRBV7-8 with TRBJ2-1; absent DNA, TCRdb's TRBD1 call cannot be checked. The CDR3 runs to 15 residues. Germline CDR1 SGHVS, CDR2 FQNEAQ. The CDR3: CASREGQGAINEQFF.

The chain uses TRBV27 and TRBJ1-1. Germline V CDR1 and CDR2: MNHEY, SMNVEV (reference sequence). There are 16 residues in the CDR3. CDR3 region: CASSLSLDRGNTEAFF.

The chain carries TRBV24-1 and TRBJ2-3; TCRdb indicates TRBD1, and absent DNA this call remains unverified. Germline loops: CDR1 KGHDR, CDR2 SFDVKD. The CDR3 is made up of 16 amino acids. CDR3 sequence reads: CATSTSGTGDADTQYF.

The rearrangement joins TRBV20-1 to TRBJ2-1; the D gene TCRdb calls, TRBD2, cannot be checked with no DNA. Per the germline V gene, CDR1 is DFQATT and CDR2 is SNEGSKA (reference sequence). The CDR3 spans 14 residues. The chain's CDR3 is CSAPTSGPYNEQFF.

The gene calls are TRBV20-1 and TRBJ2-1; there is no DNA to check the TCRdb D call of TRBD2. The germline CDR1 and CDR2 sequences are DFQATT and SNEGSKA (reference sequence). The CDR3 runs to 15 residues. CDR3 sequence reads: CSAKHTSGSLDEQFF.

The CDR3 region is CASNFRGSEETQYF. This chain links TRBV27 with TRBJ2-5; TCRdb's D call, TRBD1, is unchecked because there is no DNA. Germline assignment: CDR1 MNHEY and CDR2 SMNVEV (reference sequence). The CDR3 runs to 14 residues.

CDR3 residues: CASSLARGSTDTQYF. This chain connects TRBV7-9 to TRBJ2-3; TCRdb picks TRBD1, but there is no DNA to check that call. Germline-derived CDR1 and CDR2 are SEHNR and FQNEAQ (reference sequence). This CDR3 is 15 amino acids long.

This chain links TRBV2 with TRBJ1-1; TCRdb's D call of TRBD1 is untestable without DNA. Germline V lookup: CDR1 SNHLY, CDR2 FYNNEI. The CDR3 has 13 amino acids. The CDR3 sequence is CATLQGRNTEAFF.

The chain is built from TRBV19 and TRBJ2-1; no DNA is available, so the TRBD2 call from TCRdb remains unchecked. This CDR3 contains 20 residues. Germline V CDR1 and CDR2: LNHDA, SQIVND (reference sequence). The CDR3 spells CASSIDGSWRGLAEANEQFF.

The CDR3 sequence: CSVDGKETQYF. The rearrangement uses TRBV29-1 and TRBJ2-5. Germline CDR1 and CDR2: SQVTM and ANQGSEA. The CDR3 has 11 residues.

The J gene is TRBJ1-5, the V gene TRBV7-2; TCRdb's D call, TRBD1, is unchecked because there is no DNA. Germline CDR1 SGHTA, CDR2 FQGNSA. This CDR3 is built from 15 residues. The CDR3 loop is CASSLGPGGNQPQHF.

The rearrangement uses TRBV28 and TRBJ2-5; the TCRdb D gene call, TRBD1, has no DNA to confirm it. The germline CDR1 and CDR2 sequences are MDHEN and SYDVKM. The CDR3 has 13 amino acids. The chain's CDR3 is CASSPGVWETQYF.

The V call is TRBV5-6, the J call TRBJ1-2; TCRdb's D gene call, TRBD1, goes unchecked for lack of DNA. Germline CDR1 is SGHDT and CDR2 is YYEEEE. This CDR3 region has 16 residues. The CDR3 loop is CASSHYTGTGIYGYTF.

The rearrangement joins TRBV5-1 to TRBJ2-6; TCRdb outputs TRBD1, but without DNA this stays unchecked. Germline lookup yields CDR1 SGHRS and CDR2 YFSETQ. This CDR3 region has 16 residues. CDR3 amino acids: CASSPGEGSGANVLTF.

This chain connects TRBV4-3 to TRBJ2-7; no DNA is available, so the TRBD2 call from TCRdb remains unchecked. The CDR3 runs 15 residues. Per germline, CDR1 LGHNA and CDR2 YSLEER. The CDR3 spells CASSQSGTDYYEQYF.

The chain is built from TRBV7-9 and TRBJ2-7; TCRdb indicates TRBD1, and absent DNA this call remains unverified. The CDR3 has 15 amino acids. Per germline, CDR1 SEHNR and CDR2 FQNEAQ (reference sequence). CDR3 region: CASSPGGAAGNEQYF.

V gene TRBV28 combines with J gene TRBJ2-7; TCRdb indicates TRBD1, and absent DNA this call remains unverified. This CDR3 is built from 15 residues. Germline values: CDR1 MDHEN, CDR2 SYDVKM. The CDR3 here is CASSASARQSYEQYF.

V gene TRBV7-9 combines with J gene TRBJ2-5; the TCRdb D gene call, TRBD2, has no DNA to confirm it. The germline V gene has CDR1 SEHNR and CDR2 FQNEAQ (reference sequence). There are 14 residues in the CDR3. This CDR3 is CASQIAGGPQTQYF.

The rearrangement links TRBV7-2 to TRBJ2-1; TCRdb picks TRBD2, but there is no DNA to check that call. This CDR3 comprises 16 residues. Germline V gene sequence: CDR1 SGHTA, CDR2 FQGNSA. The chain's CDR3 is CASSLRMAGGSNEQFF. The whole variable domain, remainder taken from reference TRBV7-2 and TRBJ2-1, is GAGVSQSPSNKVTEKGKDVELRCDPISGHTALYWYRQSLGQGLEFLIYFQGNSAPDKSGLPSDRFSAERTGGSVSTLTIQRTQQEDSAVYLCASSLRMAGGSNEQFFGPGTRLTVL.

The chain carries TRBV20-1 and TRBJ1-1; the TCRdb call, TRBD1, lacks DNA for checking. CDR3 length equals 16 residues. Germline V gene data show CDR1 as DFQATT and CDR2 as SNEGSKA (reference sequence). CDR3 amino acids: CSANKAQGKLDTEAFF.

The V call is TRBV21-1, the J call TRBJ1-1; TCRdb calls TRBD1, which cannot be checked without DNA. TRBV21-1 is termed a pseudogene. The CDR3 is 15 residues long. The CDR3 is CASSNHEGADTEAFF.

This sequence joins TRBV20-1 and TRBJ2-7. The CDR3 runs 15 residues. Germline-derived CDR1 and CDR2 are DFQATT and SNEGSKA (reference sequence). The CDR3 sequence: CSASDTRVSSYEQYF.

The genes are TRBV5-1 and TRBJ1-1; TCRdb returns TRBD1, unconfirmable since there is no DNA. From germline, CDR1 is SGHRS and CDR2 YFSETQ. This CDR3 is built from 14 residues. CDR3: CASSNRGGNTEAFF.

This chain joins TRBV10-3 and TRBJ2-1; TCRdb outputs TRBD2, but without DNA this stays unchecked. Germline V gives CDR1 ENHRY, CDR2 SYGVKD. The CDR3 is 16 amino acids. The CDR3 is CAISLPAGGGFNEQFF.

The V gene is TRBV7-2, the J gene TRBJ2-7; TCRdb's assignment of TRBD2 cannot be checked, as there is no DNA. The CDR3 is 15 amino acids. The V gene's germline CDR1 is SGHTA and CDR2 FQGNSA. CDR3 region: CASSSPGTRLYEQYF.